Below are 17 T cell receptor beta chains sequenced from a single sample in a study of response to subunit inactivated influenza vaccine. TCRdb re-called the RT-PCR reads with MiXCR, one entry per CDR3 protein. Among roughly 620,000 distinct CDR3 sequences listed, around 10% were seen once. This same sample was also taken into another study, of T cells expressing NK-cell markers. That work states: The authors made TCR beta cDNA libraries by 5'RACE template switching. This switching added a universal primer site and UMIs.

The material sequenced was PBMCs from blood, taken on the day of vaccination. The source of these receptors is a man between 50 and 59 years old who received an inactivated influenza vaccine.

This clonotype was found many times. As DNA, the CDR3 is TGCGCCAGCAGCTTGGACTTGCCGAGGCCCCAGCATTTT. It specifies CASSLDLPRPQHF. V usage is TRBV5-1 and J usage is TRBJ1-5; D gene uncertain. V lost 0 bases, J lost 9 bases, and 10 bases lay in between. The CDR3 sequence is 13 residues long. Germline V gene sequence: CDR1 SGHRS, CDR2 YFSETQ. Supplemented by reference TRBV5-1 and TRBJ1-5, the full variable domain reads KAGVTQTPRYLIKTRGQQVTLSCSPISGHRSVSWYQQTPGQGLQFLFEYFSETQRNKGNFPGRFSGRQFSNSRSEMNVSTLELGDSALYLCASSLDLPRPQHFGDGTRLSIL.

This chain uses TRBV7-9 with TRBJ2-5; 8 positions agree with TRBD1. CDR3 size: 14 residues. Germline V gives CDR1 SEHNR, CDR2 FQNEAQ (reference sequence). V lost 6 bases to trimming and J lost 4 bases; unmatched junction nucleotides: 7. The CDR3 is CASRDTGGPETQYF. The CDR3 region has the DNA TGTGCCAGCAGAGACACAGGGGGGCCAGAGACCCAGTACTTC.

The chain carries TRBV6-2 or TRBV6-3 and TRBJ1-5; no definite D call. Germline V gives CDR1 MNHEY, CDR2 SVGEGT. Trimming took off 2 bases at V and 6 bases at J, with 8 bases between the two ends. This CDR3 contains 13 residues. CDR3 sequence (DNA): TGTGCCAGCAGTTACATTCCTGGTCAGCCCCAGCATTTT. It is translated as CASSYIPGQPQHF.

This clonotype was picked up a small number of times. In DNA form, the CDR3 reads TGTGCCAGCTCCCGAGTGGGCACAGATACGCAGTATTTT. This sequence encodes CASSRVGTDTQYF. The chain uses TRBV18 and TRBJ2-3; D is uncertain. Trimming took 6 bases from V and 1 from J, leaving 8 bases between them. Germline loops: CDR1 KGHSH, CDR2 LQKENI. The length of the CDR3 is 13 residues.

The chain carries TRBV10-3 and TRBJ2-5, with a possible D match to TRBD2 (6 bases). Germline assignment: CDR1 ENHRY and CDR2 SYGVKD. The CDR3 spans 15 residues. Deletions cut 2 bases from V and 2 bases from J, with 12 bases between. The CDR3 is CAISEPRDSQETQYF. As DNA, the CDR3 is TGTGCCATCAGTGAGCCTAGGGACTCACAAGAGACCCAGTACTTC.

This clonotype was detected only a few times. The chain links TRBV11-2 to TRBJ2-3; 16 positions agree with TRBD2. J lost 10 bases, V lost 5 bases, and 9 bases had no gene match. Looked up from germline, CDR1 is SGHAT and CDR2 is FQNNGV. The CDR3 runs 16 residues. The CDR3 sequence: CASSPAGLAGGVPQYF. The CDR3 DNA follows: TGTGCCAGCAGCCCAGCGGGACTAGCGGGGGGGGTCCCGCAGTATTTT. Full variable domain (missing parts from reference TRBV11-2 and TRBJ2-3): EAGVAQSPRYKIIEKRQSVAFWCNPISGHATLYWYQQILGQGPKLLIQFQNNGVVDDSQLPKDRFSAERLKGVDSTLKIQPAKLEDSAVYLCASSPAGLAGGVPQYFGPGTRLTVL.

This clonotype was detected ten times or more. The chain links TRBV9 to TRBJ2-7, with D unresolved. Trimming left V 0 bases short and J 0 bases short, with 10 bases between. This CDR3 has 15 amino acids. Germline V gives CDR1 SGDLS, CDR2 YYNGEE. CDR3 coding DNA: TGTGCCAGCAGCGTAGGGGCGGTGAGCTCCTACGAGCAGTACTTC. Residues: CASSVGAVSSYEQYF.

This clonotype has more than one count but fewer than ten. V is TRBV28 and J is TRBJ2-3; D tentatively reads TRBD1 or TRBD2 (6 bases each). Germline-derived CDR1 and CDR2 are MDHEN and SYDVKM. V lost 7 bases and J 6 bases, leaving 17 bases between the germline ends. This CDR3 contains 14 residues. This CDR3 is CASTTLGGADTQYF. CDR3 in DNA: TGTGCCAGCACAACCCTGGGGGGCGCGGATACGCAGTATTTT.

This rearrangement joins TRBV28 to TRBJ2-3; 9 bases line up with TRBD1. Unmatched junction bases numbered 12, after V lost 8 bases and J lost 6 bases. This CDR3 spans 15 amino acids. Germline V gene data show CDR1 as MDHEN and CDR2 as SYDVKM. Here the CDR3 reads CASERGDRELDTQYF. The DNA of the CDR3 is TGTGCCAGCGAAAGAGGGGACAGGGAGTTGGATACGCAGTATTTT.

This clonotype was observed many times. This rearrangement joins TRBV7-9 to TRBJ2-1; D unclear. Germline values: CDR1 SEHNR, CDR2 FQNEAQ (reference sequence). V lost 5 bases and J lost 9, with 11 bases in between. This CDR3 comprises 12 residues. The CDR3 loop is CASSLGVREQFF. The CDR3 DNA reads TGTGCCAGCAGCCTTGGAGTCCGTGAGCAGTTCTTC.

Note on this clonotype: A much larger clone lies one base from this, so it may be a read error. The chain couples TRBV20-1 to TRBJ2-1; 8 bases map to TRBD2. The CDR3 is 14 amino acids. The J segment lost 3 bases and the V segment lost 3 bases, leaving 4 bases of the junction unmatched. Germline CDR1 is DFQATT and CDR2 is SNEGSKA (reference sequence). The CDR3 loop reads CSASAGGCYNEQFF. In DNA, the CDR3 is TGCAGTGCTAGTGCGGGGGGTTGCTACAATGAGCAGTTCTTC.

The V and J genes are TRBV4-1 and TRBJ1-2, with unresolved D. Trimming shortened V by 0 bases and J by 3 bases, and 11 bases separated the two germline ends. The CDR3 loop spans 15 amino acids. From germline, CDR1 is MGHRA and CDR2 YSYEKL. The CDR3 DNA is TGCGCCAGCAGCCAAGAAAGGAATGTGTACTATGGCTACACCTTC. Translation: CASSQERNVYYGYTF.

This clonotype was picked up many times. A much larger clone differs from this one at a single base, so this may be a read error. The chain has TRBV7-2 and TRBJ2-1; D unresolved. Germline CDR1 reads SGHTA; CDR2 reads FQGNSA. The CDR3 spans 12 residues. Trimming left V 3 bases short and J 4 bases short, with 4 bases between. The CDR3 protein is CASSFGYNEQFF. In DNA form, the CDR3 reads TGTGCCAGCAGCTTTGGGTACAATGAGCAGTTCTTC.

This clonotype was detected a few times. This chain connects TRBV10-3 to TRBJ1-4, with 7 bases matching TRBD1. The CDR3 loop spans 13 amino acids. The J segment lost 6 bases and the V segment lost 8 bases, leaving 6 bases of the junction unmatched. Germline CDR1 is ENHRY and CDR2 is SYGVKD. The CDR3 bases are TGTGCCATCCGGGACAGCCTTTATGAAAAACTGTTTTTT. Its translation is CAIRDSLYEKLFF.

The sample holds many counts of this clonotype. This chain connects TRBV12-3 or TRBV12-4 to TRBJ2-3; 11 positions agree with TRBD1. This CDR3 region has 15 residues. The V and J ends lost 3 bases and 3 bases, in that order; junction bases with no gene match: 2. The CDR3 DNA is TGTGCCAGCAGTTTGCGGGACAGGGGGACAGATACGCAGTATTTT. Its translation: CASSLRDRGTDTQYF.

The chain employs TRBV15 and TRBJ2-7, with D possibly called TRBD1 or TRBD2 (5 bases each). V was pared by 1 base and J by 3 bases, with 16 bases between. This CDR3 comprises 16 residues. Germline V gene sequence: CDR1 LNHNV, CDR2 YYDKDF (reference sequence). For the CDR3, the DNA is TGTGCCACCAGCAGAGTGGTCGCCGAGGGGCTCTACGAGCAGTACTTC. Protein: CATSRVVAEGLYEQYF.

Only a few counts were recorded for this clonotype. The V call is TRBV12-3 or TRBV12-4, the J call TRBJ1-6; no clear D gene. This CDR3 contains 15 residues. V lost 6 bases and J 7 bases, leaving 16 bases between the germline ends. The DNA of the CDR3 is TGTGCCAGCAGATCCATCGTGAGCCCCAATTCACCCCTCCACTTT. The encoded protein is CASRSIVSPNSPLHF.